These T cell receptor beta chains were read from a single sample in a study of CD8 T cells in Susac syndrome. From the immunoSEQ multiplex PCR reads, TCRdb called clonotypes with MiXCR, one entry per CDR3 protein. The repertoire holds 95,000 or so distinct CDR3 sequences, over 85% seen once, with around 0.31% in the top ten. Sequencing was carried out using CD8+ T cells from PBMCs. All receptors derive from a human donor in good health. The CDR3 runs from the conserved cysteine through the conserved F or W. Each record gives: J gene, clone size, V gene, D gene, CDR3 protein, CDR3 DNA. A D gene is named only where the DNA matches it firmly. Clone sizes are given selectively: once, few, many, or a class where the clone is expanded.

TRBJ2-3,NA,TRBV27,NA,CASSSTSTDTQYF,TGTGCCAGCAGTTCCACTAGCACAGATACGCAGTATTTT
TRBJ1-1,few,TRBV6-1,NA,CASSVQSGWNTEAFF,TGTGCCAGCAGTGTACAATCAGGGTGGAACACTGAAGCTTTCTTT
TRBJ2-2,NA,TRBV2,TRBD2,CATWRSGGAVTGELFF,TGTGCCACCTGGAGGAGCGGGGGGGCCGTGACCGGGGAGCTGTTTTTT
TRBJ2-7,NA,TRBV12-5,NA,CASAQFYEQYF,TGTGCTAGTGCCCAGTTCTACGAGCAGTACTTC
TRBJ1-6,NA,TRBV6-2/TRBV6-3,NA,CASSSRGGLGRALHF,TGTGCCAGCAGCTCTCGTGGGGGCCTCGGGAGGGCCCTCCACTTT
TRBJ2-2,once,TRBV19,TRBD1,CASRDPPDRVGGELFF,TGTGCCAGCCGAGACCCCCCGGACAGGGTAGGCGGGGAGCTGTTTTTT
TRBJ1-2,NA,TRBV25-1,NA,CASSEWGSDYGYTF,TGTGCCAGCAGTGAATGGGGTAGCGACTATGGCTACACCTTC
TRBJ2-7,NA,TRBV29-1,TRBD2,CSVEGGLAGIAYEQYF,TGCAGCGTTGAGGGAGGTCTAGCGGGGATCGCCTACGAGCAGTACTTC
TRBJ1-1,NA,TRBV7-9,NA,CASSLRVHLNTEAFF,TGTGCCAGCAGCTTAAGGGTACACTTGAACACTGAAGCTTTCTTT
TRBJ2-3,NA,TRBV6-2/TRBV6-3,TRBD2,CASSPWDYTDTQYF,TGTGCCAGCAGTCCCTGGGACTACACAGATACGCAGTATTTT
TRBJ1-1,NA,TRBV3-1,NA,CASSPPGWGPFF,TGTGCCAGCAGCCCCCCGGGTTGGGGGCCGTTCTTT
TRBJ2-5,NA,TRBV4-1,NA,CASSQRLSETQYF,TGCGCCAGCAGCCAAAGACTGTCGGAGACCCAGTACTTC
TRBJ2-3,once,TRBV29-1,NA,CSGLVARETDTQYF,TGCAGCGGACTAGTAGCGCGGGAAACAGATACGCAGTATTTT
TRBJ2-5,once,TRBV6-6,NA,CASSPLFGGQETQYF,TGTGCCAGCAGTCCCCTTTTTGGGGGGCAAGAGACCCAGTACTTC
TRBJ2-3,NA,TRBV5-1,TRBD2,CASRPAGPDTQYF,TGCGCCAGCAGGCCAGCGGGGCCAGATACGCAGTATTTT
TRBJ1-1,NA,TRBV24-1,NA,CATSLKSLRANTEAFF,TGTGCCACCAGCCTAAAGTCGTTGAGAGCTAACACTGAAGCTTTCTTT
TRBJ2-1,NA,TRBV19,NA,CASRALSSYNEQFF,TGTGCCAGTAGGGCCCTAAGCTCCTACAATGAGCAGTTCTTC
TRBJ2-3,NA,TRBV12-3/TRBV12-4,TRBD2,CASSFISGLAGPDTQYF,TGTGCCAGCAGTTTTATATCGGGACTAGCTGGGCCAGATACGCAGTATTTT
TRBJ2-3,NA,TRBV29-1,NA,CSVSGLFGPDTQYF,TGCAGCGTTTCCGGACTTTTCGGGCCAGATACGCAGTATTTT
TRBJ2-1,NA,TRBV5-4,NA,CASIGATYEQFF,TGTGCCAGCATCGGTGCCACTTATGAGCAGTTCTTC